What follows is one T cell receptor beta chain and its context. This clonotype showed up just a few times. No antigen is known for it. The sample holds no much larger clone one base away, and base qualities are not on file. The roughly 39 donors, aged 6 to 90 years, were systemically healthy Caucasian individuals from Russia. Each donor gave roughly 11 milliliters of peripheral blood, drawn into EDTA-treated Vacutainer tubes. PBMCs were isolated by Ficoll-Paque density-gradient centrifugation, with at least 6.5 million obtained per sample. Trizol reagent was used to extract total RNA from PBMCs, with at least 5.5 micrograms per sample. For every donor, flow cytometry on a PBMC aliquot measured the percentage of naive CD45RAhigh/CD27high T cells. This sample was included in a study of blood T cells in healthy people across ages (dated by TCRdb to about 2015). As for the study more broadly: In model experiments, template switching captured about one uniquely barcoded TCR beta cDNA molecule for every two T cells. To track age-related changes in TCR beta repertoire diversity, the study relied on deep sequencing normalized with unique cDNA molecular identifiers. Donors were grouped into four age groups: young (average roughly 17 years), middle-aged (around 39), aged (around 62) and long-lived (around 82). To avoid experimental bias, donors of different ages were spread randomly across the sequencing lanes. The study analyzed two additional independent replicas of 1 million unique cDNA reads from the same blood draw for two donors, one aged 18 to 30 and one aged 80 or older. Study-wide conclusions, independent of this receptor: Because donor CMV infection status was unknown, age-related changes in expanded clonotypes were potentially confounded. Observed TCR beta diversity correlated strongly with the percentage of naive T cells measured by flow cytometry. Compared with the aged group, more naive CD4+ T cells, fewer expanded clones and increased TCR diversity were shown by the long-lived group, suggesting age selection. Observed TCR beta diversity per million T cells fell roughly linearly with age, and a significant reduction was already apparent by age roughly 41. Conclusive comparison of naive and antigen-experienced compartments was prevented by the profiling of bulk unsorted PBMCs. Estimates of total diversity from one million sequenced T cells were regarded as lower bounds and underestimates.

Library generation was performed with 5' RACE. The sequencer was an Illumina HiSeq 2500. The second PCR ran for roughly 6 to 11 cycles and used a J-beta primer mix along with a sample-barcoded 5' primer. A unique molecular identifier was introduced onto each TCR beta cDNA molecule by a template-switch 5' adaptor carrying 12 random nucleotides. Each sample yielded at least 2.5 million CDR3-containing paired-end reads. All of the RNA was converted into first-strand cDNA using the Mint cDNA synthesis kit, with a TRBC-specific oligonucleotide serving as the primer. All cDNA was treated with uracil-DNA glycosylase and then went through a first 18-cycle PCR with the universal primers M1SS and BC2_uni_R. The paper's processing steps were these. Each sample was normalized by randomly selecting 1 million high-quality reads, each carrying a distinct molecular identifier. Reads sharing molecular identifiers were discarded rather than binned into consensus sequences. CDR3 identification, clonotype clustering and error correction used MiTCR with a Q25 quality threshold and the strictest error-elimination algorithm. Lower-bound total TCR beta diversity was estimated with a nonparametric unseen species model using Euler transformation. TCRdb trimmed public reads at Q25 via fastp, called clones via MiXCR and kept in-frame beta chains. Merged by CDR3 protein, the rows form single entries marked with the most common genes and DNA. These V and J calls derive from TCRdb rather than the authors' analysis. Here the sample has roughly 900,000 distinct CDR3 sequences; around 46% occur a single time. Around 15% of the sample rests with the top ten.

Sequences MNHNS (CDR1) and SASEGT (CDR2) are obtained from the germline V gene. The CDR3 starts with the cysteine, ends with the phenylalanine, and has 13 residues. Only the CDR3 portion is preserved as DNA: 39 bases, with reading frame beginning at the first base. V is pared back by 6 bases and J by 1 base, with 9 bases lying between the germline termini. This chain joins TRBV6-1 to TRBJ1-1; no D gene is confidently identified. The source of this sequence is a man aged 25-40 years in good health. Sequenced input: blood. This receptor has the CDR3 CASRDKENTEAFF. The DNA sequence is given as TGTGCCAGCAGGGATAAGGAGAACACTGAAGCTTTCTTT.